Described below is a single T cell receptor (beta chain) sequence and its context. Its antigen is not known. V gave up 4 bases and J gave up 6 bases; unmatched junction bases: 7. The CDR3 length is 15 residues. Germline CDR1 is SGHRS and CDR2 is YFSETQ. The sample originates from a study of cytomegalovirus exposure and HLA in healthy donors. Study results and caveats: The investigators catalogued some 160 TCR beta chains as cytomegalovirus-associated. The TCR clusters that emerged in the first cohort tended, a later analysis found, to co-occur in the approximately 110 validation repertoires.

TCRdb's table, derived via immunoSEQ multiplex PCR, lists solely in-frame clones and lacks some. The sample has about 150,000 clones; about 88% are singletons. This TCR derives from a man younger than 30 in good health and CMV-seronegative. This chain joins TRBV5-1 and TRBJ2-3; 11 bases are a match to TRBD1. The sequenced material came from PBMCs. The CDR3, as DNA: TGCGCCAGCAGCCGTGGACAGGGGGCGAGGGATACGCAGTATTTT. This encodes CASSRGQGARDTQYF.